This TCR beta chain came from a study of blood T cell repertoires in COVID-19. Study-level background: The United States, Italy and Spain supplied acute and convalescent COVID-19 samples. Nucleic acid was either cDNA or gDNA, and it came from T cells, B-cell-depleted T cells, or PBMCs.

The cohort comprised adults aged 18 to 89 years residing in about two dozen US areas. As processed by the authors: It was from reference gene primer amplification that nucleated cell counts were estimated. The assay was immunoSEQ multiplex PCR, and TCRdb's table has in-frame clones only and misses some. From that table come the V and J calls and clone size; the DNA was used to work out D and trimming. The table has about 220,000 clones, around 87% seen once. CDR1 is SGHNT and CDR2 is YYREEE in the germline V gene (reference sequence). V shed 4 bases, J shed 3 bases, and the junction held 10 bases outside the gene matches. CDR3 length equals 19 residues.

Sequenced input: PBMCs or T cells enriched from blood (not recorded which). This clonotype was obtained from a man aged 25-40 years who had been exposed to COVID-19. The J gene is TRBJ2-1, the V gene TRBV5-4, with 16 nucleotides matching TRBD2. DNA for the CDR3: TGTGCCAGCAGCCTAGACGGGACTAGCGGGGGGGCCGTCTACAATGAGCAGTTCTTC. This translates into CASSLDGTSGGAVYNEQFF.